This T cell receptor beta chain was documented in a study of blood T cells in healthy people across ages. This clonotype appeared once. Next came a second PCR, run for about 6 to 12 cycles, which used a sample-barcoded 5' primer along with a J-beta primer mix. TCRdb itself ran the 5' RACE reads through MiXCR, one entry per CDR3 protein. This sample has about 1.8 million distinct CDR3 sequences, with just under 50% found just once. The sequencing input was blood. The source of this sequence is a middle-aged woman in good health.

The CDR3 here is CASSQDPTSVNYGYTF. As DNA, the CDR3 is TGCGCCAGCAGCCAAGACCCAACCAGTGTGAACTATGGCTACACCTTC. The V and J genes are TRBV4-3 and TRBJ1-2; no firm D call. The CDR3 consists of 16 residues. The germline CDR1 and CDR2 sequences are LGHNA and YSLEER. The germline V and J ends were trimmed by 0 bases and 2 bases, with 13 bases remaining between them.